The clone carrying this T cell receptor beta chain was detected a few times. Using RNA transcripts as the source, TCR beta CDR3 regions were amplified. During a first-round RT-PCR of the TCR CDR3, the HTBI primer set was used. TCRdb recomputed calls from the multiplex PCR reads with MiXCR, one row per CDR3 protein. The sample lists 650,000 to 750,000 distinct CDR3 sequences, 14% seen once, with roughly 10% in the top ten. Trimming cost V 7 bases and J 7 bases, with 22 bases left between them. Germline loops: CDR1 SEHNR, CDR2 FQNEAQ (reference sequence). The CDR3 extends over 15 amino acids. The entry originates in a study of T cells in Graves' hyperthyroidism and ophthalmopathy.

Sequencing was performed on blood. The receptor comes from a woman aged 18-30 years with Graves' hyperthyroidism. The gene calls are TRBV7-9 and TRBJ1-1; D is perhaps TRBD1 (5 bases). The CDR3 DNA is TGTGCCAGCAACGAGAACCTAACCCCGGGGGGTGAAGCTTTCTTT. Its protein is CASNENLTPGGEAFF. Looking up the rest from reference TRBV7-9 and TRBJ1-1 gives the full variable domain: DTGVSQNPRHKITKRGQNVTFRCDPISEHNRLYWYRQTLGQGPEFLTYFQNEAQLEKSRLLSDRFSAERPKGSFSTLEIQRTEQGDSAMYLCASNENLTPGGEAFFGQGTRLTVV.